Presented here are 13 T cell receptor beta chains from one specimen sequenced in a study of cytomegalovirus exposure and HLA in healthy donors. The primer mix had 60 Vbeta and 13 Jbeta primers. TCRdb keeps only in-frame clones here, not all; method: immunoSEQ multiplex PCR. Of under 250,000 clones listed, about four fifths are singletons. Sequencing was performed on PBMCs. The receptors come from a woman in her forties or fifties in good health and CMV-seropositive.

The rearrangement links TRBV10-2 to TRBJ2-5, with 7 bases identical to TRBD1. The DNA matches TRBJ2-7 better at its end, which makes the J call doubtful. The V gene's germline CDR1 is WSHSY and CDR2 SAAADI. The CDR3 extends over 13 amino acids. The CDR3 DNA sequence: TGCGCCAGCAGTGGCGGACAGGACTACGAGCAGTACTTC. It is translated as CASSGGQDYEQYF.

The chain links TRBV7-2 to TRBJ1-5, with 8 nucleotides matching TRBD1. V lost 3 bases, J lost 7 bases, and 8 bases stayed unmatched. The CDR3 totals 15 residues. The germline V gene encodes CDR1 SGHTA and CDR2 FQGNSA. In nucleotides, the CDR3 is TGTGCCAGCAGCTTCAGGGGGCGCTCTACACAGCCCCAGCATTTT. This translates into CASSFRGRSTQPQHF.

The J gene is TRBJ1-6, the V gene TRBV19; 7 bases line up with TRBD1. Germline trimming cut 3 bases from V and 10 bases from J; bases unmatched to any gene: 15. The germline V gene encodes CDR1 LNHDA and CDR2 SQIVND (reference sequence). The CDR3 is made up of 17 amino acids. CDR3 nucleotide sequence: TGTGCCAGTAGTATTGGTGTCGACAGGGTCTCACAATCACCCCTCCACTTT. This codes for CASSIGVDRVSQSPLHF.

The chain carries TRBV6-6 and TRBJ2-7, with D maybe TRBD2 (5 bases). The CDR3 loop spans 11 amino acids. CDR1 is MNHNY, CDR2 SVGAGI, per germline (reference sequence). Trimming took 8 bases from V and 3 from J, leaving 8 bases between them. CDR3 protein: CASGLDYEQYF. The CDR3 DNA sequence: TGTGCCAGCGGACTTGACTACGAGCAGTACTTC.

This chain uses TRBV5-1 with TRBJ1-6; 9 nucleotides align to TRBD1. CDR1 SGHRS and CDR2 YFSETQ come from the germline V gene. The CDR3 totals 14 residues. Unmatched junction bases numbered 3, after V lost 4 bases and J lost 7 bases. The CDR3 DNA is TGCGCCAGCAGCCGACAGGGGGACAATTCACCCCTCCACTTT. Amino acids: CASSRQGDNSPLHF.

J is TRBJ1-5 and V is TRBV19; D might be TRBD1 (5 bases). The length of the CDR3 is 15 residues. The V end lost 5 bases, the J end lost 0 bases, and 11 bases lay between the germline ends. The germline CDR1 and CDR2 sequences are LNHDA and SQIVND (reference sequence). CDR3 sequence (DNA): TGTGCCAGTAGTTCCGCGGGGGATAGCAATCAGCCCCAGCATTTT. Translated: CASSSAGDSNQPQHF.

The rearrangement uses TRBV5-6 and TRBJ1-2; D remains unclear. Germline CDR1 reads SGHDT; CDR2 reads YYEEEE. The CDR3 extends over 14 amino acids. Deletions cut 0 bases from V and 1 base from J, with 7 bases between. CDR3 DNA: TGTGCCAGCAGCTTGGAGCCGGGTAACTATGGCTACACCTTC. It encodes CASSLEPGNYGYTF.

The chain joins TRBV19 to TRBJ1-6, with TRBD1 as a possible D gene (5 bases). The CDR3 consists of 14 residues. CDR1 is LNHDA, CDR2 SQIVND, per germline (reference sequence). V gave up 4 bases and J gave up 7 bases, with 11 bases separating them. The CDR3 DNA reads TGTGCCAGTAGTACGGACACTGGAAATTCACCCCTCCACTTT. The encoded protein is CASSTDTGNSPLHF.

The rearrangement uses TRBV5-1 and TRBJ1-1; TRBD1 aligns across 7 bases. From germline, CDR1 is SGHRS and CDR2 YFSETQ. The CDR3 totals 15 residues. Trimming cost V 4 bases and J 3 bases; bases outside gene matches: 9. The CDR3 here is CASSHPGGGDTEAFF. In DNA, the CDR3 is TGCGCCAGCAGCCACCCAGGGGGTGGGGACACTGAAGCTTTCTTT. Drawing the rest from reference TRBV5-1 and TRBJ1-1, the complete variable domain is KAGVTQTPRYLIKTRGQQVTLSCSPISGHRSVSWYQQTPGQGLQFLFEYFSETQRNKGNFPGRFSGRQFSNSRSEMNVSTLELGDSALYLCASSHPGGGDTEAFFGQGTRLTVV.

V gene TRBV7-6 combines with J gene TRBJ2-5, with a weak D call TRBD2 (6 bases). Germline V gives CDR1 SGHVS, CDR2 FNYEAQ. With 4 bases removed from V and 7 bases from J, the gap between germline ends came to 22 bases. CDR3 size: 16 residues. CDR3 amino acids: CASSSYPSGRDGTQYF. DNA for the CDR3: TGTGCCAGCAGCTCTTACCCAAGCGGGCGAGACGGGACCCAGTACTTC.

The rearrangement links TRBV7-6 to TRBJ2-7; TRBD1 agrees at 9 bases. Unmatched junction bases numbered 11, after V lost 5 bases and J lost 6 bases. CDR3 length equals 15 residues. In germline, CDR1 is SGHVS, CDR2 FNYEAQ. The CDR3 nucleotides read TGTGCCAGCAGCCTACTCGCCGGGACAGGGTTCGAGCAGTACTTC. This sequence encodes CASSLLAGTGFEQYF.

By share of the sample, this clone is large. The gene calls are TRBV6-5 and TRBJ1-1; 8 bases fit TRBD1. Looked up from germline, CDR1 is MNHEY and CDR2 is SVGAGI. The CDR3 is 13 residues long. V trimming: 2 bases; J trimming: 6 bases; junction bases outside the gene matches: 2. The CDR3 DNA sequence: TGTGCCAGCAGTTACCAGGGGGCGGCTGAAGCTTTCTTT. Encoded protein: CASSYQGAAEAFF.

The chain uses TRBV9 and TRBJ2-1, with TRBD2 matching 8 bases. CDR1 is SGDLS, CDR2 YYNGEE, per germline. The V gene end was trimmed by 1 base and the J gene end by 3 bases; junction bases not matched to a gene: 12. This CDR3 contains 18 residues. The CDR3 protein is CASSVSTPGRGGYNEQFF. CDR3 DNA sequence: TGTGCCAGCAGCGTATCAACCCCGGGACGGGGGGGCTACAATGAGCAGTTCTTC.